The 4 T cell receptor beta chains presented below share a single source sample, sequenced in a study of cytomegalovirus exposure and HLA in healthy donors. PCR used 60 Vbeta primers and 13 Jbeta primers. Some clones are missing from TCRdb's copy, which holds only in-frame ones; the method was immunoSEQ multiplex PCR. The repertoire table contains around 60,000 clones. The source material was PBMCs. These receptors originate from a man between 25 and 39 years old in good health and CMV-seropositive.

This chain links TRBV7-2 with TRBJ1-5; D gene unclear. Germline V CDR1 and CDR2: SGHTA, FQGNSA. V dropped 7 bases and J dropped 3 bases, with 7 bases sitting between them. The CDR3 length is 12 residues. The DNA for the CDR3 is TGTGCCAGCACCCAGTCCAATCAGCCCCAGCATTTT. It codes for CASTQSNQPQHF.

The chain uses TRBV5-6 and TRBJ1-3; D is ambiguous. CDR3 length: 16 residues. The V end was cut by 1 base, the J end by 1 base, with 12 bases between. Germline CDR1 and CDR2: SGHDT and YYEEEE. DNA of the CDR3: TGTGCCAGCAGCTTGCCCGAAACGCGATCTGGAAACACCATATATTTT. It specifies CASSLPETRSGNTIYF.

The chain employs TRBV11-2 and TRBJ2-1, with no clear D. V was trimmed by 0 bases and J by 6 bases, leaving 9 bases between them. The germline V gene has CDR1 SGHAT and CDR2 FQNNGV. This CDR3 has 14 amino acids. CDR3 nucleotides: TGTGCCAGCAGCTTAGAGTTTCGAGGCAATGAGCAGTTCTTC. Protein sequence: CASSLEFRGNEQFF. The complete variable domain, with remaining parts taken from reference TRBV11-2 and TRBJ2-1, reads EAGVAQSPRYKIIEKRQSVAFWCNPISGHATLYWYQQILGQGPKLLIQFQNNGVVDDSQLPKDRFSAERLKGVDSTLKIQPAKLEDSAVYLCASSLEFRGNEQFFGPGTRLTVL.

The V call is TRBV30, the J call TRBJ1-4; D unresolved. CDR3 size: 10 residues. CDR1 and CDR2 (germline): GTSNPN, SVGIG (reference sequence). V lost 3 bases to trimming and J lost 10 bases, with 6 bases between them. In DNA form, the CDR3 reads TGTGCCTGGAGGTCGTCAAAACTGTTTTTT. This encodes CAWRSSKLFF.